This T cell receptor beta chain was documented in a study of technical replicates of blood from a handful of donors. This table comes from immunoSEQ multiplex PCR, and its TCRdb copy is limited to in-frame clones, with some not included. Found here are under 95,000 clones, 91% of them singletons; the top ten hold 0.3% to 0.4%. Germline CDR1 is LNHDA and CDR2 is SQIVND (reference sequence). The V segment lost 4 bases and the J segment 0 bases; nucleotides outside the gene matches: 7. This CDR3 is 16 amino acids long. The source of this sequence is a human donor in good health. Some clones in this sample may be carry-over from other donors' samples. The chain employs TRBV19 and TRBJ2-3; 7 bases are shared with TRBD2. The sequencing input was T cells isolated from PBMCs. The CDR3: CASSSKLALSTDTQYF. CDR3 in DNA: TGTGCCAGTAGTAGTAAACTAGCGTTGAGCACAGATACGCAGTATTTT.